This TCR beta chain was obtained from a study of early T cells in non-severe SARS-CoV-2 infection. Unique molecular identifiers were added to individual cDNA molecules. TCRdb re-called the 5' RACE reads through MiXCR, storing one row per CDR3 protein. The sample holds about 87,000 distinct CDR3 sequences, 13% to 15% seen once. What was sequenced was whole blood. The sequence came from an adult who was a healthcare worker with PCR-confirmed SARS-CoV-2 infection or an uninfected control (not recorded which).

DNA for the CDR3: TGTGCCAGCAGTGGGACGAGGAGGCTTGAAGGTCAGCCCCAGCATTTT. It translates to CASSGTRRLEGQPQHF. The rearrangement joins TRBV2 to TRBJ1-5; D is uncertain. V lost 4 bases to trimming and J lost 6 bases, with 19 bases between them. Germline CDR1 is SNHLY and CDR2 is FYNNEI. The CDR3 has 16 residues. Full variable domain (rest looked up from reference TRBV2 and TRBJ1-5): EPEVTQTPSHQVTQMGQEVILRCVPISNHLYFYWYRQILGQKVEFLVSFYNNEISEKSEIFDDQFSVERPDGSNFTLKIRSTKLEDSAMYFCASSGTRRLEGQPQHFGDGTRLSIL.